One and the same sample provided the 14 T cell receptor beta chains below, sequenced in a study of cytotoxic CD8 clonotypes in ibrutinib-treated CLL (dated by TCRdb to the early 2020s). The sample's time point, from its label and the paper: roughly 23 months on ibrutinib. The library was made by the immunoSEQ multiplex PCR assay. The table comes from immuneACCESS by way of TCRdb, which keeps in-frame sequences with V and J called. Part of the clones is missing from these tables; in studies checked, under half for an unresolved V gene and the rest for unknown reasons. For this sample the table gives over 120,000 clones, of which about 75% were detected only once. The biggest ten clones account for 5.1% of the sample. Sequenced here: PBMCs, sampled after 24 months of ibrutinib treatment. The origin of the receptors is a human donor with chronic lymphocytic leukemia.

This chain uses TRBV19 with TRBJ1-5, with TRBD1 matching over 8 bases. V lost 3 bases, J lost 2 bases, and 6 bases stayed unmatched. The CDR3 is made up of 16 amino acids. Germline V lookup: CDR1 LNHDA, CDR2 SQIVND (reference sequence). As DNA, the CDR3 is TGTGCCAGTAGTATCGACAGGGGCAGGGGCAATCAGCCCCAGCATTTT. This codes for CASSIDRGRGNQPQHF.

The CDR3 here is CSVVRGVDEQFF. The CDR3 DNA reads TGCAGCGTTGTGCGGGGCGTCGATGAGCAGTTCTTC. The gene calls are TRBV29-1 and TRBJ2-1, with D tentatively TRBD2 (6 bases). The length of the CDR3 is 12 residues. V lost 4 bases to trimming and J lost 8 bases, with 12 bases between them. Germline CDR1 SQVTM, CDR2 ANQGSEA.

The rearrangement joins TRBV10-3 to TRBJ2-7, with 7 positions matching TRBD1. CDR1 and CDR2 from the germline V gene are ENHRY and SYGVKD. Unmatched junction bases numbered 4, after V lost 2 bases and J lost 3 bases. The CDR3 contains 14 residues. The DNA for the CDR3 is TGTGCCATCAGTGAGCTAGGGACAGACTACGAGCAGTACTTC. Translating gives CAISELGTDYEQYF.

The V and J genes are TRBV10-3 and TRBJ2-3; 11 bases agree with TRBD2. Per the germline V gene, CDR1 is ENHRY and CDR2 is SYGVKD. Losses at the gene ends were 7 bases for V and 1 base for J; bases not matched to a gene: 4. This CDR3 is 15 amino acids long. The CDR3 DNA is TGTGCCATCACCCCGACTAGCGGGGGCACAGATACGCAGTATTTT. This translates into CAITPTSGGTDTQYF.

This clone occurred a few times. This chain joins TRBV6-5 and TRBJ1-2; the D gene is possibly TRBD1 (5 bases). V lost 7 bases to trimming and J lost 8 bases, with 20 bases between them. The CDR3 loop spans 14 amino acids. Germline lookup yields CDR1 MNHEY and CDR2 SVGAGI. The CDR3 nucleotides read TGTGCCAGCACCCTCAGCGGCGGCCGGGGGGGCTACACCTTC. It specifies CASTLSGGRGGYTF.

A few counts support this clone. V gene TRBV9 combines with J gene TRBJ2-5; D not certain. This CDR3 region has 13 residues. The V gene's germline CDR1 is SGDLS and CDR2 YYNGEE. The V end was cut by 0 bases, the J end by 5 bases, with 8 bases between. This CDR3 is CASSVATWETQYF. DNA for the CDR3: TGTGCCAGCAGCGTAGCTACGTGGGAGACCCAGTACTTC.

This clone was seen a few times. This chain connects TRBV19 to TRBJ2-4; TRBD1 aligns across 7 bases. After removal of 6 bases from V and 7 bases from J, the junction contained 6 bases not matched to a gene. The germline V gene encodes CDR1 LNHDA and CDR2 SQIVND (reference sequence). This CDR3 has 13 amino acids. The CDR3 spells CASRPGTANIQYF. The DNA of the CDR3 is TGTGCCAGTAGACCCGGGACAGCGAACATTCAGTACTTC.

CDR3 sequence (DNA): TGTGCCAGCAGTGAAGTCTTGGGGGGCGCGGAGACCCAGTACTTC. It encodes CASSEVLGGAETQYF. The rearrangement links TRBV2 to TRBJ2-5; D possibly uses TRBD1 or TRBD2 (6 bases each). The CDR3 runs 15 residues. With 1 base removed from V and 5 bases from J, the gap between germline ends came to 14 bases. Looked up from germline, CDR1 is SNHLY and CDR2 is FYNNEI.

V usage is TRBV7-8 and J usage is TRBJ2-3; tentatively, D is TRBD2 (6 bases). Germline CDR1 is SGHVS and CDR2 is FQNEAQ. V was cut by 2 bases and J by 5 bases, with 11 bases left in between. The CDR3 has 14 amino acids. This chain's CDR3 is CASSLTFGGDTQYF. The CDR3 DNA reads as TGTGCCAGCAGCTTAACCTTCGGGGGAGATACGCAGTATTTT.

V and J are TRBV28 and TRBJ2-5, with TRBD2 matching 9 bases. Trimming at V came to 10 bases and at J to 5 bases, leaving 11 bases not matched to a gene. Germline V gene lookup returns CDR1 MDHEN and CDR2 SYDVKM. CDR3 length equals 14 residues. This chain's CDR3 is CATISGSGGETQYF. The CDR3 bases are TGTGCCACCATTAGCGGGAGTGGAGGGGAGACCCAGTACTTC.

The chain carries TRBV5-5 and TRBJ1-1; perhaps TRBD1 as D (5 bases). Germline-derived CDR1 and CDR2 are SGHKS and YYEKEE (reference sequence). V lost 4 bases and J 3 bases, leaving 22 bases between the germline ends. This CDR3 has 17 amino acids. CDR3 sequence (DNA): TGTGCCAGCAGCCCGGCATGGGGCGGGGTAAGGGACACTGAAGCTTTCTTT. Translating it yields CASSPAWGGVRDTEAFF.

J is TRBJ2-3 and V is TRBV28; D perhaps matches TRBD2 (5 bases). V lost 6 bases to trimming and J lost 5 bases, with 15 bases between them. The germline CDR1 and CDR2 sequences are MDHEN and SYDVKM. This CDR3 region has 14 residues. CDR3 DNA: TGTGCCAGCAGATCTACCCGAGAGGGAGATACGCAGTATTTT. This gives the protein CASRSTREGDTQYF.

The genes are TRBV18 and TRBJ2-7; 7 bases agree with TRBD1. The CDR3 is 15 residues long. The ends lost 0 bases at V and 2 bases at J; junction bases unmatched: 4. The germline V gene encodes CDR1 KGHSH and CDR2 LQKENI. CDR3 in DNA: TGTGCCAGCTCACCACCCCGGACAGGAGCCTACGAGCAGTACTTC. This sequence encodes CASSPPRTGAYEQYF. Filled out from reference TRBV18 and TRBJ2-7, the complete variable domain reads NAGVMQNPRHLVRRRGQEARLRCSPMKGHSHVYWYRQLPEEGLKFMVYLQKENIIDESGMPKERFSAEFPKEGPSILRIQQVVRGDSAAYFCASSPPRTGAYEQYFGPGTRLTVT.

V and J are TRBV7-9 and TRBJ1-6; no clear D. Trimming cost V 5 bases and J 14 bases, with 13 bases left between them. Germline V CDR1 and CDR2: SEHNR, FQNEAQ (reference sequence). CDR3 length equals 12 residues. The CDR3 loop reads CASSPTPGALHF. The CDR3 DNA is TGTGCCAGCAGCCCCACCCCCGGGGCCCTCCACTTT.